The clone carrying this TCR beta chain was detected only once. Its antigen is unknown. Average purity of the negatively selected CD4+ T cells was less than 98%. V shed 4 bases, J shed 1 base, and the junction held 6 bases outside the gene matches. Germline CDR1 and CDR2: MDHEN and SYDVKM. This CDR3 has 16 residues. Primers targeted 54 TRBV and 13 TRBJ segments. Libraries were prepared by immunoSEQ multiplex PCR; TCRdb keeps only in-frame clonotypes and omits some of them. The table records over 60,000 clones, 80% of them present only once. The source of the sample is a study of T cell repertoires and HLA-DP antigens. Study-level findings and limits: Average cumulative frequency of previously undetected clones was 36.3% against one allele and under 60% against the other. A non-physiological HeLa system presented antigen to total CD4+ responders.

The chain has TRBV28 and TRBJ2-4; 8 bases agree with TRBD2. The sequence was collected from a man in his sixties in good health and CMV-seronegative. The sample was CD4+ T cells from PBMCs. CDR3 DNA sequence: TGTGCCAGCAGTTCAGCGGGGGCAGGGGCCAAAAACATTCAGTACTTC. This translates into CASSSAGAGAKNIQYF. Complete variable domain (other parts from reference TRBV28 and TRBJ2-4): DVKVTQSSRYLVKRTGEKVFLECVQDMDHENMFWYRQDPGLGLRLIYFSYDVKMKEKGDIPEGYSVSREKKERFSLILESASTNQTSMYLCASSSAGAGAKNIQYFGAGTRLSVL.